This T cell receptor (beta chain) appears in the sequencing data of a study of T-cell reconstitution after alpha-beta-depleted transplantation in children. With 6 bases removed from V and 6 bases from J, the gap between germline ends came to 22 bases. Looked up from germline, CDR1 is MNHNS and CDR2 is SASEGT. This CDR3 contains 16 residues. The authors prepared the TCRbeta library with unique molecular identifiers. Each CDR3 protein gets one entry after TCRdb re-called the PCR reads with MiXCR. The sample contains roughly 590,000 distinct CDR3 sequences, 16% of which appear only once. This clonotype came up a few times.

J is TRBJ2-3 and V is TRBV6-1; D is unclear. This TCR was sampled from a human donor who donated a stem cell graft to a child with acute myeloid leukemia. The sample in question was PBMCs from the stem cell graft donor, obtained from the stem cell graft. The CDR3 region has the DNA TGTGCCAGCAGACACAAGGGTGGACCAATAAGGGATACGCAGTATTTT. Translation: CASRHKGGPIRDTQYF.